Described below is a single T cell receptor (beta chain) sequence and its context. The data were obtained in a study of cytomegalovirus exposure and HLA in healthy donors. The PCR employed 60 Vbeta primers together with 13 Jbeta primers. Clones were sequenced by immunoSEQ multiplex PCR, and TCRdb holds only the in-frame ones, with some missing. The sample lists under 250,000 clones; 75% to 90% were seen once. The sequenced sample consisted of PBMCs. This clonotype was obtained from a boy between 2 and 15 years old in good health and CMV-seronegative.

The chain's CDR3 is CASSLSGQPQHF. In nucleotides, the CDR3 is TGTGCCAGCAGCTTATCGGGGCAGCCCCAGCATTTT. The V and J genes are TRBV13 and TRBJ1-5; D is unclear. Between the trimmed V and J ends, which lost 2 bases and 7 bases, there was a span of 6 bases. CDR3 length: 12 amino acids. CDR1 PRHDT and CDR2 FYEKMQ come from the germline V gene (reference sequence).